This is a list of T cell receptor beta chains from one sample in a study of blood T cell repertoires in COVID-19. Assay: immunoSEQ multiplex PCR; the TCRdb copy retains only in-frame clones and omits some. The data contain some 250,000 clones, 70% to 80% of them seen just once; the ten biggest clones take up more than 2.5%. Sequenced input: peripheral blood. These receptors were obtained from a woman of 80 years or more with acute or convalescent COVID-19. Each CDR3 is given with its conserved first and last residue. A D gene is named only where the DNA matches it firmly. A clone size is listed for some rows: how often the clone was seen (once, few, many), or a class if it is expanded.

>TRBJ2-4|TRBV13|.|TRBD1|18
CASSLDTLTTGAKNIQYF
TGTGCCAGCAGCCTAGACACCCTTACGACAGGGGCCAAAAACATTCAGTACTTC
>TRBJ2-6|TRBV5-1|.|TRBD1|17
CASSLTTGGAGANVLTF
TGCGCCAGCAGCTTGACCACAGGGGGCGCTGGGGCCAACGTCCTGACTTTC
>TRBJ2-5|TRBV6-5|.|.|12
CASRKGGETQYF
TGTGCCAGCCGCAAGGGAGGAGAGACCCAGTACTTC
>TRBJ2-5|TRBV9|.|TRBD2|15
CASSAGLAGGRAQYF
TGTGCCAGCAGCGCGGGACTAGCGGGGGGTCGGGCCCAGTACTTC
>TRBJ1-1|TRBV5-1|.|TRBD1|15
CASSTSGQGVIKAFF
TGCGCCAGCAGCACTTCGGGACAGGGGGTTATAAAAGCTTTCTTT
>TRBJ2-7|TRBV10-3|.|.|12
CAISALSYEQYF
TGTGCCATCAGTGCTCTCTCCTACGAGCAGTACTTC
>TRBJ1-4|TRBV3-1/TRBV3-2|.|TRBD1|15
CASSQYRGRAEKLFF
TGTGCCAGCAGCCAATACAGGGGGCGGGCTGAAAAACTGTTTTTT
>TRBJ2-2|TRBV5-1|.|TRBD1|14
CASSLTGQTGELFF
TGCGCCAGCAGCTTGACGGGACAGACCGGGGAGCTGTTTTTT
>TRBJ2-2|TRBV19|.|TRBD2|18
CASSIPGLAGGPTGELFF
TGTGCCAGTAGTATACCGGGACTAGCGGGGGGACCAACCGGGGAGCTGTTTTTT
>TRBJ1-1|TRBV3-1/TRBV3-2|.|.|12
CASSQSGVEAFF
TGTGCCAGCAGCCAATCCGGGGTTGAAGCTTTCTTT
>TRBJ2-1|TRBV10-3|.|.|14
CAISESTRNNEQFF
TGTGCCATCAGTGAGTCAACAAGAAACAATGAGCAGTTCTTC
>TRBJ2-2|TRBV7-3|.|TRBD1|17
CASSLTPQGQNTGELFF
TGTGCCAGCAGCTTAACCCCACAGGGGCAGAACACCGGGGAGCTGTTTTTT
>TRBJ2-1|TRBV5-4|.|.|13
CASSPTGSNEQFF
TGTGCCAGCAGCCCCACAGGGAGCAATGAGCAGTTCTTC
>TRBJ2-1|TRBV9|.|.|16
CASSVGGTAMGPEQFF
TGTGCCAGCAGCGTAGGAGGGACTGCCATGGGACCTGAGCAGTTCTTC
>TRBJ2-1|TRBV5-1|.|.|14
CASSLVWTGGEQFF
TGCGCCAGCAGCTTGGTATGGACTGGCGGGGAGCAGTTCTTC
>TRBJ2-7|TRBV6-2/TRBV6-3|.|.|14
CASSYSQITYEQYF
TGTGCCAGCAGTTACTCCCAAATCACCTACGAGCAGTACTTC
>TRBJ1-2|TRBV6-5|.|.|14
CASKTGDILDGYTF
TGTGCCAGCAAGACAGGTGACATTCTCGATGGCTACACCTTC
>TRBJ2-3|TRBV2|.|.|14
CASSGTFPTDTQYF
TGTGCCAGCAGCGGGACTTTTCCCACAGATACGCAGTATTTT
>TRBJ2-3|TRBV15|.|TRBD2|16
CATSRDPAGGTDTQYF
TGTGCCACCAGCAGAGATCCGGCGGGGGGAACAGATACGCAGTATTTT
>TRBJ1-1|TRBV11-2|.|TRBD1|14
CASSLGQGWTEAFF
TGTGCCAGCAGCCTAGGACAGGGGTGGACTGAAGCTTTCTTT
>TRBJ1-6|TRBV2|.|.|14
CASRSDGLNSPLHF
TGTGCCAGCAGATCGGACGGACTAAATTCACCCCTCCACTTT
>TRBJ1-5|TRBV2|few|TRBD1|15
CASRDITGGVQPQHF
TGTGCCAGCAGAGACATTACAGGGGGTGTTCAGCCCCAGCATTTT
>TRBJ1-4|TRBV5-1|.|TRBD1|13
CASSLDRVEKLFF
TGCGCCAGCAGCTTAGACAGGGTGGAAAAACTGTTTTTT
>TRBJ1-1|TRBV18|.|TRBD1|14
CASSGQGAETEAFF
TGTGCCAGCTCAGGACAGGGGGCCGAGACTGAAGCTTTCTTT
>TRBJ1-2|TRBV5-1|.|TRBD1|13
CASSFGQASGYTF
TGCGCCAGCAGCTTCGGACAGGCCTCGGGCTACACCTTC
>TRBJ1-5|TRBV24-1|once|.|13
CATSDRDNQPQHF
TGTGCCACCAGTGACAGGGACAATCAGCCCCAGCATTTT
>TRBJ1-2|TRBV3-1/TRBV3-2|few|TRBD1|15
CASSRSGTGSYGYTF
TGTGCCAGCAGCCGATCCGGGACAGGCAGCTATGGCTACACCTTC
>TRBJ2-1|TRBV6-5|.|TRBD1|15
CASRGIRQGGNEQFF
TGTGCCAGCAGGGGAATTAGACAGGGCGGGAATGAGCAGTTCTTC
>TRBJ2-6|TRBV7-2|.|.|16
CASSFPPPSGANVLTF
TGTGCCAGCAGCTTTCCCCCACCTAGTGGGGCCAACGTCCTGACTTTC
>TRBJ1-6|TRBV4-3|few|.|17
CASSQGPGTIDHSPLHF
TGCGCCAGCAGCCAAGGTCCAGGGACAATCGATCATTCACCCCTCCACTTT
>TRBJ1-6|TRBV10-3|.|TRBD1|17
CAMPRDSGLSYNSPLHF
TGTGCCATGCCCCGGGACAGCGGATTATCCTATAATTCACCCCTCCACTTT
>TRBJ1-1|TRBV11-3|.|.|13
CASSSTVNTEAFF
TGTGCCAGCAGCTCGACAGTAAACACTGAAGCTTTCTTT
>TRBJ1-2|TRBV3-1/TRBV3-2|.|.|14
CASSQPGTNYGYTF
TGTGCCAGCAGCCAGCCCGGTACTAACTATGGCTACACCTTC
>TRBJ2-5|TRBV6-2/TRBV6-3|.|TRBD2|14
CASSRGGVQETQYF
TGTGCCAGCAGCCGCGGGGGTGTCCAAGAGACCCAGTACTTC
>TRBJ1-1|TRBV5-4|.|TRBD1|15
CASSTWTGGNTEAFF
TGTGCCAGCAGCACCTGGACAGGGGGAAACACTGAAGCTTTCTTT
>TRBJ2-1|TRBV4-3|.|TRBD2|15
CASSRQLAGGNEQFF
TGCGCCAGCAGCCGCCAGCTAGCGGGCGGCAATGAGCAGTTCTTC
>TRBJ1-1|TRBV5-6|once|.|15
CASSLKGALFTEAFF
TGTGCCAGCAGCTTGAAAGGGGCCCTGTTTACTGAAGCTTTCTTT
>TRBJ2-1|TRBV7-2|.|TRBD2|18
CASRPGLAGGLGYNEQFF
TGTGCCAGCAGGCCGGGACTAGCGGGGGGGCTAGGGTACAATGAGCAGTTCTTC
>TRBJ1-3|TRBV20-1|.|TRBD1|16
CSASGGQGTRGNTIYF
TGCAGTGCTAGTGGAGGACAGGGGACAAGGGGGAACACCATATATTTT
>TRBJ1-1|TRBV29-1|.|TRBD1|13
CSARQGTNTEAFF
TGCAGCGCCCGACAGGGGACGAACACTGAAGCTTTCTTT
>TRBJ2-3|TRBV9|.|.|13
CASSVVRADTQYF
TGTGCCAGCAGCGTAGTGCGGGCAGATACGCAGTATTTT
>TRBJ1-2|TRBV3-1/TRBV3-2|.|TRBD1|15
CASSQKTGTGVGYTF
TGTGCCAGCAGCCAAAAAACCGGGACAGGGGTTGGCTACACCTTC
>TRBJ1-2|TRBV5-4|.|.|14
CASSSPKGDYGYTF
TGTGCCAGCAGCTCCCCCAAGGGAGACTATGGCTACACCTTC
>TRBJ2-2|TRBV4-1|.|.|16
CASSQEGFGGTGELFF
TGCGCCAGCAGCCAAGAAGGCTTTGGGGGGACCGGGGAGCTGTTTTTT
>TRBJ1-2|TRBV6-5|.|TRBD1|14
CASRVNRGTGGYTF
TGTGCCAGCAGGGTAAACAGGGGCACCGGGGGCTACACCTTC
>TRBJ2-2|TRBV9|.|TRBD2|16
CASSIGTSGFGGELFF
TGTGCCAGCAGCATTGGGACTAGCGGGTTTGGAGGGGAGCTGTTTTTT
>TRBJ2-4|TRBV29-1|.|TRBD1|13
CSVRTGGLDIQYF
TGCAGCGTAAGGACAGGGGGCCTTGACATTCAGTACTTC
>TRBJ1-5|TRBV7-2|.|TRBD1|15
CASSPQTGVSQPQHF
TGTGCCAGCAGCCCTCAGACAGGGGTGAGTCAGCCCCAGCATTTT
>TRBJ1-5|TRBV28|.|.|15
CASSFTTRGFQPQHF
TGTGCCAGCAGTTTTACCACAAGAGGGTTTCAGCCCCAGCATTTT
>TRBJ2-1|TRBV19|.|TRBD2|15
CASRLSGGPYNEQFF
TGTGCCAGTAGATTAAGCGGGGGGCCCTACAATGAGCAGTTCTTC
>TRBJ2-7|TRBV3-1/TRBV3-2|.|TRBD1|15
CASGLRTGRTYEQYF
TGTGCCAGCGGTCTTAGGACAGGGCGCACCTACGAGCAGTACTTC
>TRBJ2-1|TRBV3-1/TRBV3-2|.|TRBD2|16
CASSLSGTSGAPELFF
TGTGCCAGCAGCTTATCCGGGACTAGCGGGGCCCCTGAGTTGTTCTTC
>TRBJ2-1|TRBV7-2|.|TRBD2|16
CASSLKGGGAHNEQFF
TGTGCCAGCAGCTTAAAGGGCGGGGGGGCCCACAATGAGCAGTTCTTC